The 32 T cell receptor beta chains in this list originate from one sample, sequenced in a study of CD8+ T cells in alopecia areata. Treatment meaning: oral pan-JAK inhibitor, 5-10 mg twice daily. Extraction and reverse transcription of RNA yielded cDNA as the sequencing template. TCRdb keeps only in-frame clones here, not all; method: immunoSEQ multiplex PCR. The sample lists 150,000 to 200,000 clones; around 59% were seen once. The sample in question was CD4+ T cells sorted from blood, obtained at week 24, from a patient treated with tofacitinib. All receptors come from a human donor with alopecia areata.

This clone was observed once. The chain employs TRBV10-3 and TRBJ1-2, with 9 bases aligning to TRBD1. The CDR3 has 13 amino acids. Germline CDR1 reads ENHRY; CDR2 reads SYGVKD. J was trimmed by 8 bases and V by 3 bases; bases with no gene match: 4. Here the CDR3 reads CAISDRTGVGYTF. In DNA, the CDR3 is TGTGCCATCAGTGACCGGACAGGGGTGGGCTACACCTTC.

This clone has more than one count but fewer than ten. This chain links TRBV7-9 with TRBJ1-1, with 8 bases aligning to TRBD1. V was pared by 2 bases and J by 5 bases, with 13 bases of the junction left unmatched. CDR1 is SEHNR and CDR2 is FQNEAQ in the germline V gene (reference sequence). The CDR3 runs to 17 residues. CDR3 in amino acids: CASSLFGTGSSGTEAFF. The CDR3 nucleotides read TGTGCCAGCAGCTTATTCGGGACAGGATCCTCGGGAACTGAAGCTTTCTTT.

This clone appeared once. The rearrangement joins TRBV5-6 to TRBJ1-2; tentative D call: TRBD1 (5 bases). The CDR3 is 16 amino acids. Germline loops: CDR1 SGHDT, CDR2 YYEEEE. V was pared by 3 bases and J by 4 bases, with 19 bases between. CDR3 sequence reads: CASSSIDKGLGYGYTF. In DNA, the CDR3 is TGTGCCAGCAGCTCCATCGACAAGGGGCTGGGCTATGGCTACACCTTC.

This chain uses TRBV4-1 with TRBJ2-3; 9 nucleotides line up with TRBD2. The V segment lost 0 bases and the J segment 8 bases; nucleotides outside the gene matches: 9. CDR1 is MGHRA and CDR2 is YSYEKL in the germline V gene. The CDR3 spans 16 residues. In DNA form, the CDR3 reads TGCGCCAGCAGCCAAGACGGGGGTAGCGGGGGTAGTACGCAGTATTTT. It specifies CASSQDGGSGGSTQYF.

The rearrangement uses TRBV5-1 and TRBJ2-5; 8 nucleotides agree with TRBD1. This CDR3 contains 13 residues. V lost 4 bases, J lost 7 bases, and 6 bases stayed unmatched. CDR1 and CDR2 (germline): SGHRS, YFSETQ. The CDR3 region is CASSQGQGGTQYF. CDR3 DNA sequence: TGCGCCAGCAGCCAAGGACAGGGCGGGACCCAGTACTTC.

This clone has just one count. Sequence at one end of the junction differs from germline and may be a read error. Other DNA sequences of this sample code for an identical CDR3. V is TRBV30 and J is TRBJ2-6; D may be TRBD1 or TRBD2 (5 bases each). This CDR3 region has 15 residues. CDR1 is GTSNPN, CDR2 SVGIG, per germline (reference sequence). The CDR3 region is CAWSAWGSGANVLTF. In nucleotides, the CDR3 is TGCGCCTGGAGTGCATGGGGGTCCGGGGCCAACGTCCTGACTTTC.

The chain uses TRBV27 and TRBJ1-4; TRBD1 matches at 7 bases. Germline V CDR1 and CDR2: MNHEY, SMNVEV (reference sequence). CDR3 length equals 14 residues. Germline trimming cut 0 bases from V and 7 bases from J; bases unmatched to any gene: 2. CDR3 nucleotide sequence: TGTGCCAGCAGTTTATCAGGGGGCCTTGAAAAACTGTTTTTT. This translates into CASSLSGGLEKLFF.

The chain combines TRBV7-2 with TRBJ2-7, with TRBD1 matching 7 bases. Trimming removed 6 bases from V and 0 bases from J; junction bases left unmatched: 5. CDR3 length: 14 residues. Per the germline V gene, CDR1 is SGHTA and CDR2 is FQGNSA. In DNA, the CDR3 is TGTGCCAGCAGGAAGGACAGGAGCTCCTACGAGCAGTACTTC. It encodes CASRKDRSSYEQYF.

This chain connects TRBV20-1 to TRBJ1-1, with D unresolved. This CDR3 region has 11 residues. Trimming took 6 bases from V and 4 from J, leaving 9 bases between them. Looked up from germline, CDR1 is DFQATT and CDR2 is SNEGSKA (reference sequence). The CDR3 reads CSAWVFTEAFF. In nucleotides, the CDR3 is TGCAGTGCCTGGGTTTTCACTGAAGCTTTCTTT.

This chain joins TRBV7-2 and TRBJ1-1, with 10 bases identical to TRBD1. Germline V gene data show CDR1 as SGHTA and CDR2 as FQGNSA. There are 15 residues in the CDR3. The trim removed 5 bases at V and 6 bases at J, leaving 9 bases unmatched. The CDR3 DNA reads TGTGCCAGCAGCGTGGGACAGGGGATATTTGCTGAAGCTTTCTTT. Its protein is CASSVGQGIFAEAFF.

The gene calls are TRBV13 and TRBJ2-3; weak D call: TRBD1 (5 bases). The CDR3 contains 14 residues. Between the trimmed V and J ends, which lost 3 bases and 5 bases, there was a span of 12 bases. Germline CDR1 PRHDT, CDR2 FYEKMQ (reference sequence). The DNA for the CDR3 is TGTGCCAGCAGCTTGACCGCAGGGTTAGATACGCAGTATTTT. Its protein product is CASSLTAGLDTQYF.

This clone appeared a few times. J is TRBJ2-7 and V is TRBV23-1; D is ambiguous. TRBV23-1 falls under the ORF class, with uncertain function. Trimming shortened V by 0 bases and J by 3 bases, and 15 bases separated the two germline ends. This CDR3 spans 16 amino acids. The CDR3 nucleotides read TGCGCCAGCAGTCAATCTTCCACAGCCCATCACTACGAGCAGTACTTC. Amino acids: CASSQSSTAHHYEQYF.

The rearrangement uses TRBV5-6 and TRBJ1-1; D may be TRBD1 (6 bases). Germline CDR1 and CDR2: SGHDT and YYEEEE. The CDR3 has 14 residues. Deletions cut 0 bases from V and 5 bases from J, with 11 bases between. The CDR3 protein is CASSLGQGLTEAFF. The CDR3 nucleotides read TGTGCCAGCAGCTTGGGGCAGGGGTTGACTGAAGCTTTCTTT.

The genes are TRBV19 and TRBJ1-5; TRBD1 agrees at 7 bases. The J segment lost 2 bases and the V segment lost 7 bases, leaving 8 bases of the junction unmatched. This CDR3 contains 15 residues. CDR1 and CDR2 (germline): LNHDA, SQIVND (reference sequence). This chain's CDR3 is CASKPVGTGNQPQHF. The CDR3 nucleotides are TGTGCCAGTAAGCCCGTGGGGACAGGCAATCAGCCCCAGCATTTT.

Only one count was recorded for this clone. The chain uses TRBV7-2 and TRBJ1-2, with D possibly matching TRBD1 (5 bases). V lost 7 bases and J 8 bases, leaving 8 bases between the germline ends. The V gene's germline CDR1 is SGHTA and CDR2 FQGNSA. The CDR3 consists of 10 residues. CDR3 in DNA: TGTGCCAGCACCGCAGGGGGCTACACCTTC. It codes for CASTAGGYTF.

The V gene is TRBV29-1, the J gene TRBJ1-1; 9 bases match TRBD1. Unmatched junction bases numbered 8, after V lost 4 bases and J lost 11 bases. CDR3 length: 12 residues. CDR1 and CDR2 from the germline V gene are SQVTM and ANQGSEA. The CDR3 DNA follows: TGCAGCGTTGGGGAACAGGGGGCTCAGGCTTTCTTT. Translation gives CSVGEQGAQAFF.

Concerning this clone: At one end the junction does not follow the germline gene, possibly because of a read error. The V and J genes are TRBV7-9 and TRBJ2-7; D may be TRBD1 (6 bases). The CDR3 consists of 14 residues. Germline V CDR1 and CDR2: SEHNR, FQNEAQ (reference sequence). The DNA for the CDR3 is TGTGCCAGCAGCCTTACAGGGTTCCCCTACGAGCAATACTTC. Encoded protein: CASSLTGFPYEQYF.

This chain connects TRBV11-1 to TRBJ2-5, with 8 bases aligning to TRBD1. CDR1 is SGHAT and CDR2 is FQDESV in the germline V gene (reference sequence). Trimming cost V 4 bases and J 5 bases; bases outside gene matches: 6. This CDR3 spans 14 amino acids. This CDR3 reads CASSSRTGQETQYF. Written as DNA, the CDR3 is TGTGCCAGCAGCTCACGGACAGGGCAGGAGACCCAGTACTTC.

This sequence joins TRBV29-1 and TRBJ1-1; D unresolved. CDR3 length: 11 residues. Looked up from germline, CDR1 is SQVTM and CDR2 is ANQGSEA. V was trimmed by 8 bases and J by 1 base, leaving 8 bases between them. The CDR3 is CSYKQNTEAFF. Here the CDR3 DNA reads TGCAGCTATAAACAGAACACTGAAGCTTTCTTT.

This chain uses TRBV29-1 with TRBJ2-5, with 11 bases lining up with TRBD2. The CDR3 is made up of 14 amino acids. The germline V gene encodes CDR1 SQVTM and CDR2 ANQGSEA. V lost 4 bases to trimming and J lost 3 bases; unmatched junction nucleotides: 4. For the CDR3, the DNA is TGCAGCGTTGGGCTAGCGGGGGGTGAAGAGACCCAGTACTTC. It yields the protein CSVGLAGGEETQYF.

This clone is a singleton in its sample. The V and J genes are TRBV7-8 and TRBJ2-3; a weak D match, TRBD2 (5 bases). Trimming left V 4 bases short and J 4 bases short, with 9 bases between. CDR1 is SGHVS and CDR2 is FQNEAQ in the germline V gene. There are 13 residues in the CDR3. CDR3: CASSSGGSDTQYF. CDR3 DNA: TGTGCCAGCAGCTCCGGCGGGTCAGATACGCAGTATTTT.

V usage is TRBV29-1 and J usage is TRBJ1-1, with a possible D match to TRBD1 (5 bases). Trimming removed 5 bases at V and 5 bases at J, with 15 bases between. The length of the CDR3 is 13 residues. Germline V gene lookup returns CDR1 SQVTM and CDR2 ANQGSEA. DNA for the CDR3: TGCAGCGTTCCTAACGAGGGGCGGACTGAAGCTTTCTTT. Translating gives CSVPNEGRTEAFF.

The chain employs TRBV6-5 and TRBJ1-6; no firm D call. This CDR3 has 14 amino acids. Trimming took 5 bases from V and 4 from J, leaving 9 bases between them. The germline gives CDR1 MNHEY, CDR2 SVGAGI. In DNA, the CDR3 is TGTGCCAGCAGTCCCCTATCTTATAATTCACCCCTCCACTTT. Amino acid sequence: CASSPLSYNSPLHF.

The rearrangement uses TRBV19 and TRBJ2-5, with TRBD2 as a possible D gene (6 bases). Trimming removed 9 bases at V and 2 bases at J, with 10 bases between. Germline V gene lookup returns CDR1 LNHDA and CDR2 SQIVND (reference sequence). CDR3 length: 12 residues. The CDR3 loop reads CASRGLQETQYF. The CDR3 DNA reads as TGTGCCAGCCGGGGACTTCAAGAGACCCAGTACTTC.

This chain links TRBV5-1 with TRBJ1-2, with no clear D. V gave up 0 bases and J gave up 0 bases, with 15 bases separating them. Per the germline V gene, CDR1 is SGHRS and CDR2 is YFSETQ. The CDR3 runs 17 residues. CDR3 loop: CASSLGAGSKANYGYTF. The DNA of the CDR3 is TGCGCCAGCAGCTTGGGGGCAGGCTCCAAAGCTAACTATGGCTACACCTTC.

On this clone itself: The junction differs from germline at one of its ends, possibly a read error. The chain combines TRBV30 with TRBJ1-2; no definite D call. Germline V gene sequence: CDR1 GTSNPN, CDR2 SVGIG (reference sequence). The CDR3 loop spans 12 amino acids. CDR3 sequence: CAWKGGAYGCTF. The CDR3 DNA reads as TGTGCCTGGAAAGGCGGAGCCTATGGCTGCACCTTC.

V is TRBV4-1 and J is TRBJ1-1, with D possibly matching TRBD1 (6 bases). Germline V gene data show CDR1 as MGHRA and CDR2 as YSYEKL. Trimming shortened V by 7 bases and J by 4 bases, and 16 bases separated the two germline ends. This CDR3 spans 14 amino acids. DNA for the CDR3: TGCGCCAGCACCCGACAGGCCGGGGGCACTGAAGCTTTCTTT. It specifies CASTRQAGGTEAFF.

This clone has just one count. V gene TRBV29-1 combines with J gene TRBJ1-2; tentative D call: TRBD1 (6 bases). The length of the CDR3 is 11 residues. CDR1 and CDR2 (germline): SQVTM, ANQGSEA. V lost 5 bases to trimming and J lost 4 bases, with 8 bases between them. CDR3 in DNA: TGCAGCGTTACCAGGGGCTATGGCTACACCTTC. It codes for CSVTRGYGYTF.

This rearrangement joins TRBV5-4 to TRBJ1-1, with TRBD1 as a possible D gene (5 bases). Germline V lookup: CDR1 SGHNT, CDR2 YYREEE (reference sequence). The CDR3 spans 14 residues. Trimming took 4 bases from V and 3 from J, leaving 13 bases between them. The CDR3 DNA reads as TGTGCCAGCAGCCAGGTAGGGGAGCACACTGAAGCTTTCTTT. The encoded protein is CASSQVGEHTEAFF.

V gene TRBV19 combines with J gene TRBJ1-1; D is undetermined. Germline V lookup: CDR1 LNHDA, CDR2 SQIVND (reference sequence). The ends were cut back, 7 bases at V and 1 base at J, with 13 bases in the middle. The CDR3 has 14 residues. The CDR3 sequence is CASTHREGNTEAFF. The CDR3 coding sequence is TGTGCCAGTACCCATAGAGAGGGGAACACTGAAGCTTTCTTT.

V gene TRBV4-2 combines with J gene TRBJ1-3; D is unresolved. Between the trimmed V and J ends, which lost 0 bases and 3 bases, there was a span of 9 bases. Germline V lookup: CDR1 LGHNA, CDR2 YNFKEQ. The CDR3 spans 15 residues. CDR3 bases: TGTGCCAGCAGCCAAGATTTGGGTAATGGAAACACCATATATTTT. Protein sequence: CASSQDLGNGNTIYF.

This clone has just a few counts. The rearrangement uses TRBV5-1 and TRBJ1-6, with unresolved D. The V end was cut by 3 bases, the J end by 8 bases, with 9 bases between. CDR1 and CDR2 from the germline V gene are SGHRS and YFSETQ. The CDR3 runs to 13 residues. As DNA, the CDR3 is TGCGCCAGCAGCTGGAAAGAAGATTCACCCCTCCACTTT. Translation gives CASSWKEDSPLHF.